This TCR beta chain was captured in a study of graft-versus-host responses after intestinal transplantation. Across the whole study: Among the recipients, all got anti-thymocyte globulin induction and then tacrolimus and steroids for two to four years.

Study results and limitations: Recipient marrow contained GvH clones, some of which appeared first in ileum or blood. Across patients carrying graft-donor T cell macrochimerism, allografts held high graft-versus-host to host-versus-graft clonal ratios.

This table comes from immunoSEQ multiplex PCR, and its TCRdb copy is limited to in-frame clones, with some not included. The sample has tens of thousands of clones, 91% seen once. Note on this clone: What it binds is unknown.

This TCR derives from a human donor who received an intestinal transplant. Sample: unstimulated CD4+ T cells sorted from spleen or lymph node cells, taken before intestinal transplant.

CDR3 coding DNA: TGCAGCACCGGGACAGGGGAGACCCAGTACTTC. It yields the protein CSTGTGETQYF. V gene TRBV29-1 combines with J gene TRBJ2-5; the match to TRBD1 covers 9 bases. The ends lost 8 bases at V and 5 bases at J; junction bases unmatched: 3. Germline CDR1 reads SQVTM; CDR2 reads ANQGSEA. This CDR3 comprises 11 residues. The full variable domain, with the rest looked up from reference TRBV29-1 and TRBJ2-5, is SAVISQKPSRDICQRGTSLTIQCQVDSQVTMMFWYRQQPGQSLTLIATANQGSEATYESGFVIDKFPISRPNLTFSTLTVSNMSPEDSSIYLCSTGTGETQYFGPGTRLLVL.